Each of the 3 T cell receptor beta chains below was sequenced from the same sample in a study of T cell responses to AZD1222 COVID-19 vaccine. Only in-frame clones appear in the TCRdb table, and some are missing; sequencing was by immunoSEQ multiplex PCR. The table has some 120,000 clones, over 80% seen once. Specimen: peripheral blood, collected 28 days after the second AZD1222 dose. Source of these receptors: an adult who received the AZD1222 COVID-19 vaccine.

The chain links TRBV6-5 to TRBJ2-7; TRBD1 agrees at 8 bases. The germline V gene has CDR1 MNHEY and CDR2 SVGAGI. V dropped 0 bases and J dropped 2; count of bases not matched to a gene: 3. The CDR3 runs to 15 residues. For the CDR3, the DNA is TGTGCCAGCAGTTACTCGCCGACAGGGGCCTACGAGCAGTACTTC. It codes for CASSYSPTGAYEQYF.

The chain employs TRBV3-1 (or the pseudogene TRBV3-2) and TRBJ2-2; maybe TRBD2 (6 bases). Germline values: CDR1 LGHDT, CDR2 YNNKEL (reference sequence). The ends were cut back, 2 bases at V and 6 bases at J, with 10 bases in the middle. The CDR3 is made up of 14 amino acids. Here the CDR3 DNA reads TGTGCCAGCAGCCAACGGGGGAGTCCCGGGGAGCTGTTTTTT. Residues: CASSQRGSPGELFF.

The chain links TRBV19 to TRBJ2-7, with D perhaps matching TRBD2 (6 bases). Trimming cost V 5 bases and J 3 bases, with 23 bases left between them. The germline CDR1 and CDR2 sequences are LNHDA and SQIVND (reference sequence). The CDR3 consists of 17 residues. CDR3 residues: CASSRSTRDFNNYEQYF. CDR3 coding DNA: TGTGCCAGTAGTCGAAGCACCCGGGACTTCAATAACTACGAGCAGTACTTC.